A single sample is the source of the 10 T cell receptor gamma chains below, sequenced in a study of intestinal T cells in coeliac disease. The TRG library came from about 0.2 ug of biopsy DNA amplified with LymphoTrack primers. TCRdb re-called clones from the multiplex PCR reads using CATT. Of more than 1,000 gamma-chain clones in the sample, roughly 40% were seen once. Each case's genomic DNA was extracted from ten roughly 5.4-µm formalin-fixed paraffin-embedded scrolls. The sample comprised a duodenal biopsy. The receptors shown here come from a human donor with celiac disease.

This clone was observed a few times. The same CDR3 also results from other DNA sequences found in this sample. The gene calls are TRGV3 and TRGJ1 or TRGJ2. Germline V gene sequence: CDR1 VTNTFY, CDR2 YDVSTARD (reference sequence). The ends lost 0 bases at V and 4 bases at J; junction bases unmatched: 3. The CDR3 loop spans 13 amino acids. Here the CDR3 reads CATWDRTYYKKLF. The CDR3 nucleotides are TGTGCCACCTGGGACAGGACCTATTATAAGAAACTCTTT.

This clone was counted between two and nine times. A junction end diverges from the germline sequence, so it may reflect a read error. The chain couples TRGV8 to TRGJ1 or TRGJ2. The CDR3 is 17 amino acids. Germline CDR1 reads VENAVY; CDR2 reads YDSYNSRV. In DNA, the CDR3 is TGTGCTACCTGGGATAGATTCCCAAGGGGGACTTATTATAAGAAACTCTTT. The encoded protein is CATWDRFPRGTYYKKLF.

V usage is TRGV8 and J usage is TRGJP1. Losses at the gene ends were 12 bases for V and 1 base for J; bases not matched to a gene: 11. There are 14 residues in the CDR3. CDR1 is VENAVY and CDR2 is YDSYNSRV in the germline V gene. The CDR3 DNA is TGTGCCCCCCTTCATCTTACCACTGGTTGGTTCAAGATATTT. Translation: CAPLHLTTGWFKIF.

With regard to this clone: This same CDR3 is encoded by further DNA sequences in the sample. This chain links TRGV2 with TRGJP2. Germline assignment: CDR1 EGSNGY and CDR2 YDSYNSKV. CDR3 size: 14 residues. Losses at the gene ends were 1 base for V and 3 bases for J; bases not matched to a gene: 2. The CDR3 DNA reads TGTGCCACCTGGGACGGCGGTAGTGATTGGATCAAGACGTTT. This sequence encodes CATWDGGSDWIKTF.

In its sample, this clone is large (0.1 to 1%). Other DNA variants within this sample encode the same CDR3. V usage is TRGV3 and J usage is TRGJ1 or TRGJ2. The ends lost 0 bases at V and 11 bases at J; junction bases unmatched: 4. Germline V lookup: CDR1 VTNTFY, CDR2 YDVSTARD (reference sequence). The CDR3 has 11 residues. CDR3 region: CATWDRPEKLF. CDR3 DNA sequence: TGTGCCACCTGGGACAGGCCAGAGAAACTCTTT.

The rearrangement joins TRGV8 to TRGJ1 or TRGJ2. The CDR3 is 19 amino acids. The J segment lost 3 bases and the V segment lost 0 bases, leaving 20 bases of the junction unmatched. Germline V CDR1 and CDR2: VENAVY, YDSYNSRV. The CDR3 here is CATWDRQISSGHFYYKKLF. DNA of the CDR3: TGTGCCACCTGGGATAGGCAAATCTCTAGCGGACATTTTTATTATAAGAAACTCTTT.

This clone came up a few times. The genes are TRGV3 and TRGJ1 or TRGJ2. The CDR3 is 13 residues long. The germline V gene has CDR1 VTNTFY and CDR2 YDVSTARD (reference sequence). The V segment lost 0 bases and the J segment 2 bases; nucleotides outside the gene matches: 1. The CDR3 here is CATWDRHYYKKLF. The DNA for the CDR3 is TGTGCCACCTGGGACAGGCATTATTATAAGAAACTCTTT.

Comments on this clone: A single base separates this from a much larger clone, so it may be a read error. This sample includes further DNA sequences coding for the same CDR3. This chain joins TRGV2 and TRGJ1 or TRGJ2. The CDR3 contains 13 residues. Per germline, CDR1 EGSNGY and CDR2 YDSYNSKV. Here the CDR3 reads CATWDGLYYKKLF. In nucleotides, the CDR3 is TGCGCCACCTGGGACGGCCTTTATTATAAGAAACTCTTT.

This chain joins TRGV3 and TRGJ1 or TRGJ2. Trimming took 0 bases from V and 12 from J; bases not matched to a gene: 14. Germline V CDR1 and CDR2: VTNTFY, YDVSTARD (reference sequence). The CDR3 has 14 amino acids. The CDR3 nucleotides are TGTGCCACCTGGGACAGGCCTGGGAGGTTTAGGAAACTCTTT. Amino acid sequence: CATWDRPGRFRKLF.

CDR3 DNA: TGTGCTGCGCGGGGCGAGAAACTCTTT. Translating it yields CAARGEKLF. The chain employs TRGV10 and TRGJ1 or TRGJ2. TRGV10 is an open reading frame whose function is uncertain. The CDR3 loop spans 9 amino acids. V lost 11 bases, J lost 11 bases, and 7 bases stayed unmatched.